These T cell receptor beta chains were read from a single sample in a study of regulatory T cells in long-lasting Graves disease. MiXCR, run by TCRdb on the multiplex PCR reads, gives a single entry per CDR3 protein. There are roughly 250,000 distinct CDR3 sequences in the sample; around a sixth occur only once, and approximately 15% lies in the top ten. These same data were also listed under a study on T cells in Graves' hyperthyroidism and ophthalmopathy.

The sample was peripheral blood mononuclear cells (PBMCs), taken at new diagnosis, from a patient treated with antithyroid drugs. The source of these receptors is a woman in her thirties with Graves disease. Each CDR3 is given without its conserved first and last residue. Not every row has a clone size; where given, it reads once, few, many or a size class.

J gene: TRBJ1-1; V gene: TRBV27; clone size: many; CDR3 protein: ASSFQGQGFTEAF
J gene: TRBJ1-5; V gene: TRBV9; clone size: many; CDR3 protein: ASSVSLVRPQH
J gene: TRBJ2-1; V gene: TRBV5-1; clone size: NA; CDR3 protein: ASHSGGAVEQF
J gene: TRBJ2-5; V gene: TRBV7-7; clone size: many; CDR3 protein: ASSLTGTGETQY
J gene: TRBJ2-5; V gene: TRBV2; clone size: many; CDR3 protein: ASSKGGVQETQY
J gene: TRBJ2-1; V gene: TRBV4-1; clone size: many; CDR3 protein: ASSQDGTGNYNEQF
J gene: TRBJ1-2; V gene: TRBV12-3/TRBV12-4; clone size: NA; CDR3 protein: ASSLQGASEGYT
J gene: TRBJ2-3; V gene: TRBV6-1; clone size: many; CDR3 protein: ASSNQGFPDTQY
J gene: TRBJ1-1; V gene: TRBV6-5; clone size: few; CDR3 protein: ASSYSVGVDTEAF
J gene: TRBJ2-6; V gene: TRBV5-8; clone size: NA; CDR3 protein: ASSLRLPGANVLT
J gene: NA; V gene: TRBV29-1; clone size: many; CDR3 protein: SGSTGFQETQY
J gene: TRBJ2-7; V gene: TRBV7-9; clone size: many; CDR3 protein: ASSLEGGNEQY
J gene: TRBJ2-7; V gene: TRBV18; clone size: many; CDR3 protein: ASSPRGGFYEQY
J gene: TRBJ1-6; V gene: TRBV6-2/TRBV6-3; clone size: many; CDR3 protein: ASRRQGVSPLH
J gene: TRBJ2-4; V gene: TRBV29-1; clone size: NA; CDR3 protein: SATEIAKNIQY
J gene: TRBJ2-5; V gene: TRBV5-5; clone size: many; CDR3 protein: ASSRRQNQETQY
J gene: TRBJ2-1; V gene: TRBV27; clone size: NA; CDR3 protein: ASSLLSGGADNEQF
J gene: TRBJ2-3; V gene: TRBV12-3/TRBV12-4; clone size: many; CDR3 protein: ASSWTGDTQY
J gene: TRBJ2-5; V gene: TRBV10-3; clone size: few; CDR3 protein: AISESNVPQD
J gene: TRBJ2-3; V gene: TRBV5-1; clone size: many; CDR3 protein: ASSPPQGAGDTQY
J gene: TRBJ1-2; V gene: TRBV6-1; clone size: many; CDR3 protein: ASSSILTGGDGYT
J gene: TRBJ1-1; V gene: TRBV28; clone size: NA; CDR3 protein: AIRPPGDTEAF
J gene: TRBJ2-7; V gene: TRBV20-1; clone size: many; CDR3 protein: SAGFQRGRGPYEQY
J gene: TRBJ2-1; V gene: TRBV2; clone size: many; CDR3 protein: ASTRGQGAKGFGNGQF
J gene: TRBJ2-7; V gene: TRBV6-1; clone size: many; CDR3 protein: ASIKGLLGQEYEQY
J gene: TRBJ2-3; V gene: TRBV5-1; clone size: many; CDR3 protein: ASSTGTGTDTQY
J gene: TRBJ2-3; V gene: TRBV6-1; clone size: many; CDR3 protein: ASSSGGLTDTQY
J gene: TRBJ1-4; V gene: TRBV7-9; clone size: many; CDR3 protein: ASSRIQGSNEKLF
J gene: TRBJ2-3; V gene: TRBV6-2/TRBV6-3; clone size: many; CDR3 protein: ASGQMKAQY
J gene: TRBJ1-5; V gene: TRBV11-3; clone size: many; CDR3 protein: ASSFRGRNQPQH
J gene: TRBJ1-6; V gene: TRBV20-1; clone size: many; CDR3 protein: SARDPGDNSPLH
J gene: TRBJ1-2; V gene: TRBV27; clone size: many; CDR3 protein: ASSSAGTNGFYGYT
J gene: TRBJ2-1; V gene: TRBV4-1; clone size: many; CDR3 protein: ASSPGDRDNEQF
J gene: TRBJ1-4; V gene: TRBV27; clone size: many; CDR3 protein: ASNLRNRGWDEKLF